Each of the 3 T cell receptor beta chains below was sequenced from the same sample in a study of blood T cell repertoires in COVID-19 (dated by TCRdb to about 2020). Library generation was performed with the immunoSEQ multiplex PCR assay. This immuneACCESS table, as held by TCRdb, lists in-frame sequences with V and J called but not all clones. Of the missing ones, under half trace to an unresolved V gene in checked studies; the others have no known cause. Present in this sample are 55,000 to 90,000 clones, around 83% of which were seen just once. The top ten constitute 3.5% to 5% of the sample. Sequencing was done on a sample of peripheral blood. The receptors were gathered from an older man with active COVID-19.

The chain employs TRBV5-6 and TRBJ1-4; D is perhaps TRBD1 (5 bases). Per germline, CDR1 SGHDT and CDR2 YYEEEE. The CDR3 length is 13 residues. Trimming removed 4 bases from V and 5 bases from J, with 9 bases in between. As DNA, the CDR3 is TGTGCCAGCAGCCCAGGGCTGAATGAAAAACTGTTTTTT. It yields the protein CASSPGLNEKLFF.

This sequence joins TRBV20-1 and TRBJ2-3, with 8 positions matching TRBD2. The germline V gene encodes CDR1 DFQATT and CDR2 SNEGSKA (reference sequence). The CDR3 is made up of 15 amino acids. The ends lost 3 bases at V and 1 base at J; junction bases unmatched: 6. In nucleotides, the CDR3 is TGCAGTGCTAGTTGGTCTAGCGGGCGCACAGATACGCAGTATTTT. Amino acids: CSASWSSGRTDTQYF.

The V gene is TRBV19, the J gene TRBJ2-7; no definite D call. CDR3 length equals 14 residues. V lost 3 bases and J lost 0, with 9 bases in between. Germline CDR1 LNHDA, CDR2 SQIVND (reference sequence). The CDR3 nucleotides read TGTGCCAGTAGTATTCTGGGCAGCTCCTACGAGCAGTACTTC. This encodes CASSILGSSYEQYF.